Below, one T cell receptor (beta chain) is given with its context. Its antigen is unidentified. The CDR3 extends over 18 amino acids. Germline CDR1 and CDR2: MNHEY and SVGAGI. With V trimmed by 4 bases and J by 1 base, 9 bases remained unmatched. A sample-barcoded 5' primer and a J-beta primer mix were used in a second PCR of about 7 to 12 cycles. Using its own MiXCR run on the 5' RACE reads, TCRdb lists one record per CDR3 protein. The sample consists of about 730,000 distinct CDR3 sequences, roughly 45% of them appearing once. The sample is drawn from a study of blood T cells in healthy people across ages. Study context: Template switching recovered approximately one barcoded beta molecule for every two T cells. Overall study findings and caveats: Age advanced and TCR beta diversity per million T cells fell, roughly linearly.

The receptor was derived from a woman aged 55-70 years in good health. The specimen sequenced was blood. The chain has TRBV6-5 and TRBJ2-3; 12 nucleotides line up with TRBD2. This CDR3 is CASSSSGRAMYGTDTQYF. DNA for the CDR3: TGTGCCAGCAGTTCTAGCGGGAGGGCGATGTACGGCACAGATACGCAGTATTTT.